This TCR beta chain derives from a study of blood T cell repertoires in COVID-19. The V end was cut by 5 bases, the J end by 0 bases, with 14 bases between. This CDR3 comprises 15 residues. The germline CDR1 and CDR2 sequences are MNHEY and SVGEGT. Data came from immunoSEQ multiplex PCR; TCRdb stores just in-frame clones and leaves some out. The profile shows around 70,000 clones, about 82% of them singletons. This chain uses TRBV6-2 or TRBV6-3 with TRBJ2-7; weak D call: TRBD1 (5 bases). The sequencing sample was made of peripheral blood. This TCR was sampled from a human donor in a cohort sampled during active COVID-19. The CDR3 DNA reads TGTGCCAGCAGTAATACCGTACAGGCCTCCTACGAGCAGTACTTC. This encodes CASSNTVQASYEQYF.